These 12 T cell receptor beta chains came from one sample sequenced in a study of T-cell reconstitution after alpha-beta-depleted transplantation in children. A library of TCRbeta sequences, prepared with unique molecular identifiers, was generated. TCRdb processed the PCR reads anew with MiXCR; each CDR3 protein has one entry. The table has 350,000 to 450,000 distinct CDR3 sequences, around 21% seen once. The starting material was PBMCs from the stem cell graft donor, obtained from the stem cell graft. Every receptor here comes from a human donor who donated a stem cell graft to a child with acute myeloid leukemia.

This clonotype was seen many times. This chain uses TRBV5-1 with TRBJ2-5, with 7 bases that match TRBD1. V gave up 1 base and J gave up 4 bases; unmatched junction bases: 4. Germline assignment: CDR1 SGHRS and CDR2 YFSETQ. This CDR3 comprises 14 residues. CDR3 in DNA: TGCGCCAGCAGCTTGAGTGCAGGGGGAGAGACCCAGTACTTC. This encodes CASSLSAGGETQYF.

J is TRBJ1-4 and V is TRBV12-3 or TRBV12-4, with TRBD1 matching over 9 bases. The CDR3 length is 14 residues. With V trimmed by 3 bases and J by 8 bases, 4 bases remained unmatched. CDR3 sequence: CASSFGGQGEKLFF. The CDR3 DNA reads as TGTGCCAGCAGTTTCGGGGGACAGGGCGAAAAACTGTTTTTT.

The J gene is TRBJ1-5, the V gene TRBV2; no clear D. Germline CDR1 SNHLY, CDR2 FYNNEI. Trimming removed 7 bases from V and 0 bases from J, with 13 bases in between. The CDR3 consists of 15 residues. This CDR3 reads CASNLQRFSNQPQHF. For the CDR3, the DNA is TGTGCCAGCAACTTACAAAGGTTTAGCAATCAGCCCCAGCATTTT.

The chain carries TRBV19 and TRBJ2-5; maybe TRBD1 (5 bases). V was trimmed by 3 bases and J by 5 bases, leaving 10 bases between them. Per germline, CDR1 LNHDA and CDR2 SQIVND (reference sequence). The CDR3 extends over 13 amino acids. The CDR3 region has the DNA TGTGCCAGTAGTATCACGGCAGGGGAGACCCAGTACTTC. This gives the protein CASSITAGETQYF.

In its sample, this clonotype was seen once. V gene TRBV12-3 or TRBV12-4 combines with J gene TRBJ2-2; no clear D gene. The CDR3 spans 17 residues. V was clipped by 1 base and J by 0 bases, with 12 bases between them. The CDR3 spells CASSLVELAANTGELFF. The CDR3 nucleotides are TGTGCCAGCAGTTTAGTTGAGTTAGCCGCGAACACCGGGGAGCTGTTTTTT.

The rearrangement joins TRBV12-3 or TRBV12-4 to TRBJ2-1; weak D call: TRBD2 (6 bases). V was clipped by 0 bases and J by 6 bases, with 18 bases between them. The CDR3 is 17 residues long. This CDR3 is CASSLAGGGKSINEQFF. The CDR3 coding sequence is TGTGCCAGCAGTTTAGCTGGAGGCGGGAAATCAATCAATGAGCAGTTCTTC.

This clonotype was observed at least ten times. The V call is TRBV20-1, the J call TRBJ2-3, with 9 positions matching TRBD2. The CDR3 extends over 14 amino acids. Germline CDR1 is DFQATT and CDR2 is SNEGSKA (reference sequence). Trimming removed 5 bases from V and 6 bases from J; junction bases left unmatched: 9. The CDR3 protein is CSASAGGPGDTQYF. CDR3 DNA sequence: TGCAGTGCTTCAGCGGGAGGCCCAGGGGATACGCAGTATTTT.

This clonotype showed up just a few times. The chain has TRBV24-1 and TRBJ1-4, with D uncertain. V was cut by 3 bases and J by 10 bases, with 11 bases left in between. The germline gives CDR1 KGHDR, CDR2 SFDVKD. The CDR3 loop spans 13 amino acids. The CDR3, as DNA: TGTGCCACCAGTGATCCAACGGCCCGAAAACTGTTTTTT. Translated, it gives CATSDPTARKLFF.

This clonotype was seen a handful of times. The chain recombines TRBV25-1 with TRBJ2-1; 9 nucleotides agree with TRBD1. This CDR3 region has 15 residues. The V segment lost 2 bases and the J segment 7 bases; nucleotides outside the gene matches: 6. Per germline, CDR1 MGHDK and CDR2 SYGVNS. CDR3 nucleotides: TGTGCCAGCAGTGAAAAGGGACAGGGTATTAATGAGCAGTTCTTC. It encodes CASSEKGQGINEQFF.

The sample holds many counts of this clonotype. The V and J genes are TRBV7-9 and TRBJ1-1, with a weak D call TRBD1 (5 bases). Germline assignment: CDR1 SEHNR and CDR2 FQNEAQ (reference sequence). CDR3 size: 14 residues. The germline V and J ends were trimmed by 4 bases and 3 bases, with 12 bases remaining between them. CDR3 loop: CASSSYRIHTEAFF. The CDR3 bases are TGTGCCAGCAGCTCGTACAGGATACACACTGAAGCTTTCTTT.

This chain uses TRBV27 with TRBJ2-1; 9 bases match TRBD1. The CDR3 is 14 residues long. In germline, CDR1 is MNHEY, CDR2 SMNVEV (reference sequence). V lost 8 bases to trimming and J lost 6 bases; unmatched junction nucleotides: 8. The CDR3 region has the DNA TGTGCCAGCCGAGGACAGGGGTCGGGCAATGAGCAGTTCTTC. Its translation: CASRGQGSGNEQFF.

Only a few counts were recorded for this clonotype. DNA of the CDR3: TGCAGTGCTAGGGAAGGGAGGGTCTTCAATCAGCCCCAGCATTTT. Protein: CSAREGRVFNQPQHF. The chain recombines TRBV20-1 with TRBJ1-5; no firm D call. V lost 3 bases, J lost 3 bases, and 15 bases lay in between. The CDR3 consists of 15 residues. The germline CDR1 and CDR2 sequences are DFQATT and SNEGSKA (reference sequence).